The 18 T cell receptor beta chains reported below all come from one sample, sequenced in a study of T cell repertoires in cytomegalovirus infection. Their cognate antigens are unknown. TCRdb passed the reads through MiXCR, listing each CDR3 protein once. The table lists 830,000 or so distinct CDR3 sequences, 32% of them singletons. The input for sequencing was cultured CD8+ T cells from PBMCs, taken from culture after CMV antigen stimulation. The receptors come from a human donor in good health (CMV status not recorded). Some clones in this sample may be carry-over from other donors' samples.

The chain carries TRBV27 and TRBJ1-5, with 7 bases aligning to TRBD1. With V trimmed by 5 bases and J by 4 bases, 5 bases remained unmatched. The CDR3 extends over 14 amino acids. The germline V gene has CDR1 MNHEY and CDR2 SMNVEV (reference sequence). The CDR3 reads CASSAGTENQPQHF. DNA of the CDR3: TGTGCCAGCAGTGCCGGGACAGAGAATCAGCCCCAGCATTTT.

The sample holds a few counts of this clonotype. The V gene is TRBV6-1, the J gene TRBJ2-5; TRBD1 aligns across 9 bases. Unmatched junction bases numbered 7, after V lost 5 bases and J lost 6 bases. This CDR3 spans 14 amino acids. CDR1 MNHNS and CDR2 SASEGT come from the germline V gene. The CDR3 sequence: CASSSRQGGQTQYF. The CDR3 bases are TGTGCCAGCAGTTCACGACAGGGGGGACAGACCCAGTACTTC.

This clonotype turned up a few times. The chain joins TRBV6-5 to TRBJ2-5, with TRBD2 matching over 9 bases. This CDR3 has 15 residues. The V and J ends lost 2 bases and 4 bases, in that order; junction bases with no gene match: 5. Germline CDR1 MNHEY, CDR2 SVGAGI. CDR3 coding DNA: TGTGCCAGCAGTTACGACCTAGCGGGGCTAGAGACCCAGTACTTC. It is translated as CASSYDLAGLETQYF.

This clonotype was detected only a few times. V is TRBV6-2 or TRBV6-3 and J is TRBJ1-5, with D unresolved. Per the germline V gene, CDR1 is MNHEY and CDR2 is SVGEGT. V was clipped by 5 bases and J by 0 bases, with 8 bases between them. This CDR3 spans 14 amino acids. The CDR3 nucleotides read TGTGCCAGCAGTCAATATTCTAGCAATCAGCCCCAGCATTTT. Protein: CASSQYSSNQPQHF.

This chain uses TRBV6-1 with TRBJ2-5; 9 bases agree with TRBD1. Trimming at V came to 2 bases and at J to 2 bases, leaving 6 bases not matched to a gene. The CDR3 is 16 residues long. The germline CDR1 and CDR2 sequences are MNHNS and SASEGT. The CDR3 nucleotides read TGTGCCAGCAGTGAACCGGGACAGGGACCTCAAGAGACCCAGTACTTC. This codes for CASSEPGQGPQETQYF.

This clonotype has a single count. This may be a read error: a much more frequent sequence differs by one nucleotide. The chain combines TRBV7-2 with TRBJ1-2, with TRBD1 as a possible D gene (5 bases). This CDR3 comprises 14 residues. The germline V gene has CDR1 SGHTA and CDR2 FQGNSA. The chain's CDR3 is CANSSLGGDYGYTF. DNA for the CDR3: TGTGCCAACAGCTCCCTCGGGGGGGATTATGGCTACACCTTC.

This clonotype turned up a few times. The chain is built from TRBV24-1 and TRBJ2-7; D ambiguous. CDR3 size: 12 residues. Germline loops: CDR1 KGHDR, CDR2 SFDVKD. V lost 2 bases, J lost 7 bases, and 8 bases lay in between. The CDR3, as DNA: TGTGCCACCAGTGATTCTACCGGGGAGCAGTACTTC. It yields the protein CATSDSTGEQYF.

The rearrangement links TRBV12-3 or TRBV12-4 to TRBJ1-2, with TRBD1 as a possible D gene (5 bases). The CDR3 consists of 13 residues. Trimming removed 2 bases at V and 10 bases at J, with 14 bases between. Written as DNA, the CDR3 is TGTGCCAGCAGTTTATTGGGGGGTGGCGTCTACACCTTC. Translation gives CASSLLGGGVYTF.

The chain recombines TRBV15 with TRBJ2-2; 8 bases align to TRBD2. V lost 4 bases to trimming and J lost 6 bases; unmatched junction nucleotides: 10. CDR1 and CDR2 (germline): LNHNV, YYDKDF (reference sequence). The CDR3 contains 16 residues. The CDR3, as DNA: TGTGCCACCAGCACCCGACTAGCGTCCACCGCCGGGGAGCTGTTTTTT. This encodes CATSTRLASTAGELFF.

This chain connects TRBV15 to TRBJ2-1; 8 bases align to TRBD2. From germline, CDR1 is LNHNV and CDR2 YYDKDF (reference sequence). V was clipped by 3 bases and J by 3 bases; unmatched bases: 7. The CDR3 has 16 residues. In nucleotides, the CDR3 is TGTGCCACCAGCAGGCCGGGGGGGAAAGTCTACAATGAGCAGTTCTTC. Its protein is CATSRPGGKVYNEQFF.

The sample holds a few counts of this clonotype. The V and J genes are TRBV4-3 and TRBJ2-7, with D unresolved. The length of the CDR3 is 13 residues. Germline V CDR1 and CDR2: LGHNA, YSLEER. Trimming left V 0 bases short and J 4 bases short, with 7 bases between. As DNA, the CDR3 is TGCGCCAGCAGCCAAGATCTTGGGTACGAGCAGTACGTC. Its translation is CASSQDLGYEQYV.

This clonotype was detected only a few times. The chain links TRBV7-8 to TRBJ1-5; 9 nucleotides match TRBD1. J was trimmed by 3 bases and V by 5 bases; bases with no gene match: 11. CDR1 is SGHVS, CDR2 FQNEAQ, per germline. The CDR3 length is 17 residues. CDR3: CASSGDRDAPNNQPQHF. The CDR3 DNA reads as TGTGCCAGCAGCGGGGACAGGGACGCCCCGAACAATCAGCCCCAGCATTTT.

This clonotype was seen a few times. The CDR3 loop reads CASSEPGQYQETQYF. CDR3 sequence (DNA): TGTGCCAGCAGTGAACCGGGACAGTACCAAGAGACCCAGTACTTC. The chain uses TRBV6-1 and TRBJ2-5, with TRBD1 identical over 7 bases. Germline assignment: CDR1 MNHNS and CDR2 SASEGT. The CDR3 consists of 15 residues. Losses at the gene ends were 2 bases for V and 0 bases for J; bases not matched to a gene: 3.

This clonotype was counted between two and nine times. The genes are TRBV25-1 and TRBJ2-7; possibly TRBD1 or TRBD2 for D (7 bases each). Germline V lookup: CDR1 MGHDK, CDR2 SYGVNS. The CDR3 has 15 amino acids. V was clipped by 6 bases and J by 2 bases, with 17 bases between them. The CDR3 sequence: CASSPVAGGAYEQYF. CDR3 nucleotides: TGTGCCAGCAGCCCGGTGGCAGGGGGGGCCTACGAGCAGTACTTC.

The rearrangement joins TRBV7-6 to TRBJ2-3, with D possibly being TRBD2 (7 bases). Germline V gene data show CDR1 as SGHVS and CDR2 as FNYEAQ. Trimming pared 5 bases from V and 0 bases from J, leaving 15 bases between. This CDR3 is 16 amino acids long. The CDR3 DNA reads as TGTGCCAGCAGCAAAACGGGGGGCCGAAGCACAGATACGCAGTATTTT. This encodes CASSKTGGRSTDTQYF.

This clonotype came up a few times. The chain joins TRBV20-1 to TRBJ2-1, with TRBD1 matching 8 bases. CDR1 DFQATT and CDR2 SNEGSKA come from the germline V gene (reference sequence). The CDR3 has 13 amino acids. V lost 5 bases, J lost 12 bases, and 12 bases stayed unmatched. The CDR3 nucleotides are TGCAGTGCTGGGGACAGGAGGAAGGAGGGGCAGTTCTTC. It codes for CSAGDRRKEGQFF.

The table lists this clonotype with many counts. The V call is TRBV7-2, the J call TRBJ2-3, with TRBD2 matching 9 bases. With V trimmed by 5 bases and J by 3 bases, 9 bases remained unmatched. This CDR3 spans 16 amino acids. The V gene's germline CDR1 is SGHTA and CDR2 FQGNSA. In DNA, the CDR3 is TGTGCCAGCAGCCCGCCCCTAGCGGGGTGGACAGATACGCAGTATTTT. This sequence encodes CASSPPLAGWTDTQYF.

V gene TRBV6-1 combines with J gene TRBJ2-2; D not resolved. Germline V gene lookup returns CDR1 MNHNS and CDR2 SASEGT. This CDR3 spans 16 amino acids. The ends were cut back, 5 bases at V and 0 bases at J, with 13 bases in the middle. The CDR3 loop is CASSPNRRTNTGELFF. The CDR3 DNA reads TGTGCCAGCAGTCCTAACCGTAGGACGAACACCGGGGAGCTGTTTTTT.